Shown below are 29 T cell receptor beta chains from a single sample sequenced in a study of shared clonotypes between healthy human individuals (dated by TCRdb to 2019 to 2021). The method was the immunoSEQ multiplex PCR assay. TCRdb took this table from immuneACCESS and kept in-frame rearrangements with V and J called. Such tables lack part of the clones; where checked against another copy, unresolved V genes explain under half of the gap, and the rest is unexplained. Here the sample has approximately 940,000 clones; over 75% occur a single time. The ten largest clones take up about 1.5% of the sample. Sequencing input: memory CD4+ T cells sorted from blood. The cell subset or site label, as the study defines it: CD45RA-negative fraction. Every receptor here comes from a man younger than 35 in good health.

V and J are TRBV7-3 and TRBJ2-6, with a possible D match to TRBD1 (6 bases). The CDR3 contains 18 residues. Trimming removed 3 bases at V and 1 base at J, with 16 bases between. Germline V gene data show CDR1 as SGHTA and CDR2 as FQGTGA. The CDR3 sequence: CASSFGQGSKSGANVLTF. The CDR3 DNA reads as TGTGCCAGCAGCTTCGGGCAGGGGTCTAAGTCTGGGGCCAACGTCCTGACTTTC.

Turning to this clone: In the same sample, other DNA sequences code for this CDR3. The chain employs TRBV27 and TRBJ2-4; D gene unclear. The CDR3 spans 13 residues. V was clipped by 2 bases and J by 3 bases, with 5 bases between them. CDR1 and CDR2 (germline): MNHEY, SMNVEV (reference sequence). The CDR3: CASSLTVKNIQYF. The CDR3 DNA sequence: TGTGCCAGCAGTTTAACCGTCAAAAACATTCAGTACTTC.

In its sample, this clone was seen once. V usage is TRBV19 and J usage is TRBJ2-3, with a possible D match to TRBD1 (6 bases). Germline V gene lookup returns CDR1 LNHDA and CDR2 SQIVND (reference sequence). V was clipped by 3 bases and J by 5 bases, with 9 bases between them. This CDR3 is built from 13 residues. In DNA, the CDR3 is TGTGCCAGTAGTATCCAGGGGATAGATACGCAGTATTTT. Translation: CASSIQGIDTQYF.

J is TRBJ2-2 and V is TRBV7-9; 8 nucleotides line up with TRBD1. The CDR3 spans 15 residues. In germline, CDR1 is SEHNR, CDR2 FQNEAQ (reference sequence). V lost 6 bases, J lost 5 bases, and 8 bases stayed unmatched. The CDR3 sequence: CASRDRGGRTGELFF. The DNA of the CDR3 is TGTGCCAGCAGAGACAGGGGCGGGCGAACCGGGGAGCTGTTTTTT.

The chain couples TRBV6-1 to TRBJ1-2; tentatively, D is TRBD1 (5 bases). The germline V and J ends were trimmed by 7 bases and 6 bases, with 21 bases remaining between them. The germline V gene encodes CDR1 MNHNS and CDR2 SASEGT. The CDR3 is made up of 15 amino acids. CDR3 in DNA: TGTGCCAGCATGGGTAGTCCCGGACGGGGGGATGGCTACACCTTC. It is translated as CASMGSPGRGDGYTF.

V and J are TRBV30 and TRBJ1-2; the D is unclear. The CDR3 consists of 12 residues. Germline loops: CDR1 GTSNPN, CDR2 SVGIG (reference sequence). Trimming stripped 6 bases from V and 2 bases from J, with 10 bases between. CDR3 loop: CACYSGNYGYTF. The CDR3 region has the DNA TGTGCCTGCTACAGTGGGAACTATGGCTACACCTTC.

As DNA, the CDR3 is TGTGCCAGCAACGGCCAGCTGGAGACCCAGTACTTC. It is translated as CASNGQLETQYF. The V gene is TRBV6-5, the J gene TRBJ2-5; unclear D gene. The CDR3 totals 12 residues. The germline gives CDR1 MNHEY, CDR2 SVGAGI. The ends were cut back, 7 bases at V and 5 bases at J, with 11 bases in the middle.

The V call is TRBV11-2, the J call TRBJ2-5; D not certain. V was pared by 3 bases and J by 0 bases, with 11 bases between. The length of the CDR3 is 15 residues. CDR1 and CDR2 from the germline V gene are SGHAT and FQNNGV. The DNA of the CDR3 is TGTGCCAGCAGCTTCCGCCACACGTACCAAGAGACCCAGTACTTC. Its translation: CASSFRHTYQETQYF.

This clone has a single count. This chain connects TRBV7-2 to TRBJ1-2; D is uncertain. The CDR3 runs 13 residues. V was shortened by 5 bases and J by 5 bases, with 12 bases between the two germline ends. CDR1 is SGHTA, CDR2 FQGNSA, per germline. DNA for the CDR3: TGTGCCAGCAGCCCAGTACCCAGTTATGGCTACACCTTC. Translated, it gives CASSPVPSYGYTF.

J is TRBJ2-5 and V is TRBV6-5, with D hard to call. This CDR3 has 12 residues. CDR1 is MNHEY, CDR2 SVGAGI, per germline. V was pared by 6 bases and J by 7 bases, with 12 bases between. The CDR3 nucleotides are TGTGCCAGCAGCGGAAGCGTGGGGACCCAGTACTTC. Translating it yields CASSGSVGTQYF.

This chain connects TRBV20-1 to TRBJ2-2, with D perhaps assigned TRBD1 or TRBD2 (5 bases each). Per germline, CDR1 DFQATT and CDR2 SNEGSKA (reference sequence). The CDR3 sequence is 11 residues long. The CDR3 bases are TGCAGCACGGTCAGGGAGCTTAAGCTGTTTTTT. It codes for CSTVRELKLFF.

V usage is TRBV6-5 and J usage is TRBJ2-2; D perhaps matches TRBD2 (6 bases). CDR3 size: 14 residues. V was shortened by 5 bases and J by 6 bases, with 13 bases between the two germline ends. CDR1 is MNHEY, CDR2 SVGAGI, per germline. CDR3 sequence reads: CASSPGTHAGELFF. The DNA of the CDR3 is TGTGCCAGCAGTCCCGGGACTCACGCCGGGGAGCTGTTTTTT.

This chain joins TRBV19 and TRBJ2-3; D gene ambiguous. The CDR3 runs to 13 residues. Germline values: CDR1 LNHDA, CDR2 SQIVND (reference sequence). Trimming removed 5 bases at V and 2 bases at J, with 8 bases between. The CDR3 region has the DNA TGTGCCAGTAGTGGACGCCCCACAGATACGCAGTATTTT. This codes for CASSGRPTDTQYF. Variable domain in full (rest from reference TRBV19 and TRBJ2-3): DGGITQSPKYLFRKEGQNVTLSCEQNLNHDAMYWYRQDPGQGLRLIYYSQIVNDFQKGDIAEGYSVSREKKESFPLTVTSAQKNPTAFYLCASSGRPTDTQYFGPGTRLTVL.

The J gene is TRBJ1-2, the V gene TRBV27, with 10 bases matching TRBD1. The CDR3 contains 16 residues. Germline values: CDR1 MNHEY, CDR2 SMNVEV (reference sequence). V shed 6 bases and J 7 bases; nucleotides not matched to a gene: 14. The CDR3 region has the DNA TGTGCCAGCAGACGGGTTAATAGACAGGGGGCGACTGGCTACACCTTC. Its translation is CASRRVNRQGATGYTF.

The V call is TRBV9, the J call TRBJ2-7; 8 positions match TRBD1. The trim removed 3 bases at V and 3 bases at J, leaving 8 bases unmatched. The CDR3 totals 15 residues. CDR1 and CDR2 from the germline V gene are SGDLS and YYNGEE. CDR3 sequence reads: CASSARTGKNYEQYF. CDR3 in DNA: TGTGCCAGCAGCGCGAGGACAGGGAAAAACTACGAGCAGTACTTC.

This chain joins TRBV5-1 and TRBJ2-2; TRBD2 aligns across 7 bases. The CDR3 covers 14 residues. Germline-derived CDR1 and CDR2 are SGHRS and YFSETQ. The ends lost 7 bases at V and 4 bases at J; junction bases unmatched: 7. Written as DNA, the CDR3 is TGCGCCAGCGACCGGGAGGCAAGCACCGGGGAGCTGTTTTTT. Translated: CASDREASTGELFF.

This chain connects TRBV7-9 to TRBJ1-5; 7 nucleotides align to TRBD1. The CDR3 runs 17 residues. Per germline, CDR1 SEHNR and CDR2 FQNEAQ (reference sequence). Trimming removed 5 bases from V and 0 bases from J; junction bases left unmatched: 10. In DNA, the CDR3 is TGTGCCAGCAGCCCTACGGGCAGGGGGGATAGCAATCAGCCCCAGCATTTT. Residues: CASSPTGRGDSNQPQHF.

On this clone itself: The same CDR3 also results from other DNA sequences found in this sample. The rearrangement links TRBV5-1 to TRBJ1-2; D gene ambiguous. Trimming shortened V by 0 bases and J by 7 bases, and 10 bases separated the two germline ends. The CDR3 extends over 13 amino acids. Germline-derived CDR1 and CDR2 are SGHRS and YFSETQ. This CDR3 reads CASSLAGVGGYTF. CDR3 sequence (DNA): TGCGCCAGCAGCTTGGCCGGGGTGGGTGGCTACACCTTC.

This rearrangement joins TRBV11-2 to TRBJ2-5, with D possibly matching TRBD1 (6 bases). V was cut by 5 bases and J by 4 bases, with 20 bases left in between. Germline CDR1 is SGHAT and CDR2 is FQNNGV. The CDR3 loop spans 16 amino acids. The CDR3 sequence is CASSPGTRGLIETQYF. In DNA form, the CDR3 reads TGTGCCAGCAGCCCCGGGACAAGAGGGTTGATAGAGACCCAGTACTTC.

The chain has TRBV2 and TRBJ2-5; 8 nucleotides line up with TRBD1. CDR3 length: 12 residues. The V gene's germline CDR1 is SNHLY and CDR2 FYNNEI. With V trimmed by 6 bases and J by 8 bases, 5 bases remained unmatched. The CDR3 region is CASSPDRVTQYF. In nucleotides, the CDR3 is TGTGCCAGCAGCCCGGACAGGGTCACCCAGTACTTC.

Of note for this clone: Possible read error: a much larger clone is one base away. The rearrangement links TRBV11-2 to TRBJ2-7; D is undetermined. The CDR3 contains 11 residues. The germline CDR1 and CDR2 sequences are SGHAT and FQNNGV. With 1 base removed from V and 6 bases from J, the gap between germline ends came to 4 bases. The CDR3 DNA sequence: TGTGCCAGCAGCTTAGTGGCCGAGCAGTACTTC. Amino acids: CASSLVAEQYF. Looking up the rest from reference TRBV11-2 and TRBJ2-7 gives the full variable domain: EAGVAQSPRYKIIEKRQSVAFWCNPISGHATLYWYQQILGQGPKLLIQFQNNGVVDDSQLPKDRFSAERLKGVDSTLKIQPAKLEDSAVYLCASSLVAEQYFGPGTRLTVT.

This clone occurred a few times. The chain recombines TRBV9 with TRBJ1-1, with 8 bases fitting TRBD1. V shed 0 bases, J shed 8 bases, and the junction held 6 bases outside the gene matches. The V gene's germline CDR1 is SGDLS and CDR2 YYNGEE. The CDR3 has 14 amino acids. The CDR3 sequence is CASSVAPGGAEAFF. The DNA for the CDR3 is TGTGCCAGCAGCGTAGCCCCAGGGGGCGCGGAAGCTTTCTTT.

The V call is TRBV5-1, the J call TRBJ2-7; D is perhaps TRBD1 (5 bases). This CDR3 region has 14 residues. The V end lost 4 bases, the J end lost 2 bases, and 13 bases lay between the germline ends. Per germline, CDR1 SGHRS and CDR2 YFSETQ. CDR3 region: CASSPRTRPYEQYF. In nucleotides, the CDR3 is TGCGCCAGCAGCCCCAGGACAAGACCCTACGAGCAGTACTTC.

With respect to this clone: Different DNA sequences within this sample yield the same CDR3. The rearrangement joins TRBV7-2 to TRBJ2-3; 12 positions agree with TRBD2. V lost 1 base, J lost 4 bases, and 3 bases stayed unmatched. The CDR3 loop spans 16 amino acids. Germline CDR1 is SGHTA and CDR2 is FQGNSA. The CDR3 DNA reads TGTGCCAGCAGCTTAGATCTAGCGGGGGGGCCAGATACGCAGTATTTT. Translation: CASSLDLAGGPDTQYF.

The chain joins TRBV9 to TRBJ2-3; 7 bases match TRBD2. The CDR3 is 14 residues long. CDR1 is SGDLS and CDR2 is YYNGEE in the germline V gene. V lost 3 bases and J lost 5; bases outside the gene matches: 6. The CDR3 region has the DNA TGTGCCAGCAGCGAGAGGACTAGTGGAGATACGCAGTATTTT. It yields the protein CASSERTSGDTQYF.

The chain couples TRBV5-4 to TRBJ2-7, with TRBD1 matching over 8 bases. V lost 0 bases, J lost 1 base, and 3 bases stayed unmatched. There are 15 residues in the CDR3. The germline V gene encodes CDR1 SGHNT and CDR2 YYREEE (reference sequence). The CDR3 DNA reads TGTGCCAGCAGCTTGGCCGGACAGGGATCCTACGAGCAGTACTTC. It is translated as CASSLAGQGSYEQYF.

The J gene is TRBJ2-3, the V gene TRBV9, with 10 bases identical to TRBD2. Trimming removed 7 bases from V and 2 bases from J; junction bases left unmatched: 7. CDR1 is SGDLS and CDR2 is YYNGEE in the germline V gene. The CDR3 length is 15 residues. This CDR3 reads CASASGGDLTDTQYF. DNA of the CDR3: TGTGCCAGCGCTAGCGGGGGCGATCTCACAGATACGCAGTATTTT.

V gene TRBV7-9 combines with J gene TRBJ2-7; 11 bases fit TRBD2. CDR1 SEHNR and CDR2 FQNEAQ come from the germline V gene (reference sequence). V was pared by 5 bases and J by 6 bases, with 9 bases of the junction left unmatched. The CDR3 has 15 residues. Written as DNA, the CDR3 is TGTGCCAGCAGCCTTAGCGGGGGGGCAACGTCCGAGCAGTACTTC. As protein: CASSLSGGATSEQYF.

The chain has TRBV5-4 and TRBJ2-5, with D maybe TRBD1 (5 bases). Germline V gives CDR1 SGHNT, CDR2 YYREEE (reference sequence). This CDR3 region has 12 residues. Trimming took 3 bases from V and 5 from J, leaving 8 bases between them. The CDR3 region is CASSWGQETQYF. The CDR3, as DNA: TGTGCCAGCAGCTGGGGCCAGGAGACCCAGTACTTC.